This entry lists 22 T cell receptor beta chains sequenced from one sample in a study of cytomegalovirus exposure and HLA in healthy donors. Measured with immunoSEQ multiplex PCR; TCRdb has only the in-frame clones, and not every one. This repertoire shows 66,000 or so clones, about 97% found once; its top ten account for about 1.6%. Sequencing used PBMCs. These receptors all come from a woman between 18 and 29 years old in good health and CMV-seropositive.

The chain is built from TRBV5-6 and TRBJ2-2, with 9 bases identical to TRBD1. The germline gives CDR1 SGHDT, CDR2 YYEEEE. The CDR3 extends over 15 amino acids. V was pared by 4 bases and J by 5 bases, with 6 bases of the junction left unmatched. DNA for the CDR3: TGTGCCAGCAGCCGAGACAGGGGGTTAACCGGGGAGCTGTTTTTT. Translating gives CASSRDRGLTGELFF.

V gene TRBV7-9 combines with J gene TRBJ1-4; weak D call: TRBD1 (5 bases). The germline V gene has CDR1 SEHNR and CDR2 FQNEAQ (reference sequence). V lost 1 base, J lost 7 bases, and 10 bases lay in between. The CDR3 extends over 14 amino acids. DNA for the CDR3: TGTGCCAGCAGCTTAGTGACAGAAGGTGAAAAACTGTTTTTT. This translates into CASSLVTEGEKLFF.

The chain has TRBV11-2 and TRBJ2-7; D is uncertain. Germline V gene data show CDR1 as SGHAT and CDR2 as FQNNGV. Trimming shortened V by 5 bases and J by 6 bases, and 14 bases separated the two germline ends. The CDR3 runs to 13 residues. Here the CDR3 DNA reads TGTGCCAGCAGCCCAGATCTAGGTTCCGAGCAGTACTTC. Its translation is CASSPDLGSEQYF.

The rearrangement links TRBV30 to TRBJ2-1, with TRBD2 matching 7 bases. Germline CDR1 GTSNPN, CDR2 SVGIG (reference sequence). The CDR3 loop spans 17 amino acids. V gave up 4 bases and J gave up 0 bases; unmatched junction bases: 12. The CDR3: CAWTHPSREFSYNEQFF. The CDR3 nucleotides are TGTGCCTGGACCCACCCATCGCGGGAGTTCTCCTACAATGAGCAGTTCTTC. Using reference TRBV30 and TRBJ2-1 for the parts outside the CDR3, the full variable domain is SQTIHQWPATLVQPVGSPLSLECTVEGTSNPNLYWYRQAAGRGLQLLFYSVGIGQISSEVPQNLSASRPQDRQFILSSKKLLLSDSGFYLCAWTHPSREFSYNEQFFGPGTRLTVL.

J is TRBJ2-7 and V is TRBV19; D may be TRBD1 (5 bases). Germline V lookup: CDR1 LNHDA, CDR2 SQIVND (reference sequence). V lost 8 bases, J lost 0 bases, and 8 bases lay in between. This CDR3 spans 12 amino acids. The CDR3 is CASATASYEQYF. The DNA of the CDR3 is TGTGCCAGTGCGACAGCCTCCTACGAGCAGTACTTC.

The chain combines TRBV19 with TRBJ2-2, with D possibly being TRBD1 (6 bases). Germline CDR1 reads LNHDA; CDR2 reads SQIVND (reference sequence). The CDR3 extends over 15 amino acids. V lost 9 bases, J lost 1 base, and 15 bases lay in between. CDR3 nucleotide sequence: TGTGCCAGCACCTCAGGGGCGGAGAACACCGGGGAGCTGTTTTTT. Residues: CASTSGAENTGELFF.

The chain employs TRBV27 and TRBJ2-5, with TRBD2 as a possible D gene (6 bases). With 8 bases removed from V and 1 base from J, the gap between germline ends came to 17 bases. The CDR3 is made up of 15 amino acids. Germline V gene lookup returns CDR1 MNHEY and CDR2 SMNVEV (reference sequence). The DNA of the CDR3 is TGTGCCAGCGCTAGTGTCGGGGGAGGCCAAGAGACCCAGTACTTC. This translates into CASASVGGGQETQYF.

The rearrangement joins TRBV6-6 to TRBJ2-2; D is perhaps TRBD1 (6 bases). V gave up 1 base and J gave up 0 bases, with 9 bases separating them. Germline V gene sequence: CDR1 MNHNY, CDR2 SVGAGI (reference sequence). CDR3 length equals 16 residues. The CDR3 region is CASSYWGHPNTGELFF. CDR3 coding DNA: TGTGCCAGCAGTTACTGGGGACATCCGAACACCGGGGAGCTGTTTTTT.

The chain combines TRBV6-6 with TRBJ2-5; a possible D gene is TRBD1 (6 bases). CDR1 is MNHNY, CDR2 SVGAGI, per germline (reference sequence). The CDR3 loop spans 14 amino acids. Between the trimmed V and J ends, which lost 2 bases and 4 bases, there was a span of 11 bases. CDR3 region: CASSYDRRGETQYF. CDR3 nucleotide sequence: TGTGCCAGCAGTTACGACAGGAGAGGAGAGACCCAGTACTTC.

This clone was recorded only once. This chain joins TRBV5-5 and TRBJ2-1; 7 nucleotides match TRBD2. The CDR3 is made up of 17 amino acids. The V and J ends lost 4 bases and 1 base, in that order; junction bases with no gene match: 11. Germline CDR1 and CDR2: SGHKS and YYEKEE (reference sequence). The CDR3 sequence is CASSPIWGEGSYNEQFF. In nucleotides, the CDR3 is TGTGCCAGCAGCCCTATTTGGGGGGAGGGGTCCTACAATGAGCAGTTCTTC. Supplemented by reference TRBV5-5 and TRBJ2-1, the full variable domain reads DAGVTQSPTHLIKTRGQQVTLRCSPISGHKSVSWYQQVLGQGPQFIFQYYEKEERGRGNFPDRFSARQFPNYSSELNVNALLLGDSALYLCASSPIWGEGSYNEQFFGPGTRLTVL.

The J gene is TRBJ1-1, the V gene TRBV7-9; 9 bases line up with TRBD1. This CDR3 is 19 amino acids long. From germline, CDR1 is SEHNR and CDR2 FQNEAQ (reference sequence). With V trimmed by 0 bases and J by 5 bases, 16 bases remained unmatched. The CDR3 DNA is TGTGCCAGCAGCTTAGCCGGTAGATGGACAGGGGAGGGTAGGACTGAAGCTTTCTTT. The encoded protein is CASSLAGRWTGEGRTEAFF. Filled out from reference TRBV7-9 and TRBJ1-1, the complete variable domain reads DTGVSQNPRHKITKRGQNVTFRCDPISEHNRLYWYRQTLGQGPEFLTYFQNEAQLEKSRLLSDRFSAERPKGSFSTLEIQRTEQGDSAMYLCASSLAGRWTGEGRTEAFFGQGTRLTVV.

This clone was counted a single time. The chain joins TRBV11-2 to TRBJ2-3; TRBD2 is a possible D gene (6 bases). The length of the CDR3 is 16 residues. The germline V gene has CDR1 SGHAT and CDR2 FQNNGV. Trimming cost V 2 bases and J 0 bases, with 12 bases left between them. The CDR3 nucleotides are TGTGCCAGCAGCTTAAGGAGGGATTCGAGCACAGATACGCAGTATTTT. Protein sequence: CASSLRRDSSTDTQYF.

The gene calls are TRBV28 and TRBJ1-4; a possible D gene is TRBD1 (5 bases). Trimming removed 5 bases at V and 3 bases at J, with 13 bases between. The CDR3 extends over 15 amino acids. In germline, CDR1 is MDHEN, CDR2 SYDVKM. The CDR3 sequence is CASSPPQGPNEKLFF. The CDR3 region has the DNA TGTGCCAGCAGTCCCCCCCAGGGCCCTAATGAAAAACTGTTTTTT.

The rearrangement links TRBV15 to TRBJ1-5, with TRBD1 matching 10 bases. The J segment lost 6 bases and the V segment lost 4 bases, leaving 6 bases of the junction unmatched. The germline V gene has CDR1 LNHNV and CDR2 YYDKDF (reference sequence). This CDR3 region has 15 residues. The CDR3 region has the DNA TGTGCCACCAGCAAGACAGGGGGCCGACCTCAGCCCCAGCATTTT. Amino acids: CATSKTGGRPQPQHF.

This rearrangement joins TRBV5-1 to TRBJ2-2, with TRBD2 as a possible D gene (5 bases). Germline loops: CDR1 SGHRS, CDR2 YFSETQ. The CDR3 extends over 14 amino acids. V was pared by 0 bases and J by 6 bases, with 9 bases between. The chain's CDR3 is CASSLERIPGELFF. In DNA, the CDR3 is TGCGCCAGCAGCTTGGAGCGGATTCCCGGGGAGCTGTTTTTT. Full variable domain (outside the CDR3, taken from reference TRBV5-1 and TRBJ2-2): KAGVTQTPRYLIKTRGQQVTLSCSPISGHRSVSWYQQTPGQGLQFLFEYFSETQRNKGNFPGRFSGRQFSNSRSEMNVSTLELGDSALYLCASSLERIPGELFFGEGSRLTVL.

The genes are TRBV25-1 and TRBJ2-5; D remains unclear. The CDR3 has 15 residues. The V end was cut by 4 bases, the J end by 5 bases, with 17 bases between. From germline, CDR1 is MGHDK and CDR2 SYGVNS. DNA of the CDR3: TGTGCCAGCAGTGTTCAATCTGGTGCCGGGGAGACCCAGTACTTC. Translated, it gives CASSVQSGAGETQYF.

This clone was recorded only once. Additional DNA sequences in this sample encode the identical CDR3. V usage is TRBV6-4 and J usage is TRBJ2-1, with 9 bases aligning to TRBD2. Germline loops: CDR1 MRHNA, CDR2 SNTAGT. J lost 4 bases, V lost 0 bases, and 1 base had no gene match. The CDR3 is 15 residues long. The CDR3 DNA sequence: TGTGCCAGCAGTGACTCTAGCGGGAGTTACAATGAGCAGTTCTTC. This translates into CASSDSSGSYNEQFF.

The J gene is TRBJ2-1, the V gene TRBV19, with D tentatively TRBD2 (6 bases). Germline V gene sequence: CDR1 LNHDA, CDR2 SQIVND (reference sequence). V gave up 5 bases and J gave up 4 bases, with 12 bases separating them. The CDR3 has 14 residues. CDR3 nucleotides: TGTGCCAGTAGTCAACTAGCCGAATACAATGAGCAGTTCTTC. Protein: CASSQLAEYNEQFF.

The rearrangement joins TRBV19 to TRBJ1-2; 8 bases map to TRBD1. Germline CDR1 LNHDA, CDR2 SQIVND (reference sequence). J was trimmed by 7 bases and V by 4 bases; bases with no gene match: 11. The CDR3 extends over 15 amino acids. The CDR3 coding sequence is TGTGCCAGTAGTACATCCGGGACAGGTGGAGTTGGCTACACCTTC. This encodes CASSTSGTGGVGYTF.

Concerning this clone: One end of the junction fails to match germline, which may point to a read error. The chain links TRBV5-6 to TRBJ2-7; 12 bases match TRBD1. The germline V gene encodes CDR1 SGHDT and CDR2 YYEEEE. This CDR3 contains 15 residues. This chain's CDR3 is CASNLGTGGADEQYF. The CDR3 region has the DNA TGTGCCAGCAACTTGGGGACAGGGGGCGCGGACGAGCAGTACTTC.

The V call is TRBV27, the J call TRBJ1-5, with D hard to call. Trimming shortened V by 1 base and J by 0 bases, and 10 bases separated the two germline ends. This CDR3 region has 16 residues. CDR1 and CDR2 (germline): MNHEY, SMNVEV (reference sequence). CDR3 in amino acids: CASSLFSGISNQPQHF. CDR3 nucleotide sequence: TGTGCCAGCAGTTTATTTTCCGGGATTAGCAATCAGCCCCAGCATTTT.

This clone was counted a single time. CDR3 protein: CAWSPTNGQGKQPQHF. DNA of the CDR3: TGTGCCTGGAGCCCAACCAACGGACAGGGAAAACAGCCCCAGCATTTT. The chain carries TRBV30 and TRBJ1-5; 8 bases align to TRBD1. V gave up 3 bases and J gave up 7 bases; unmatched junction bases: 14. The CDR3 consists of 16 residues. Germline CDR1 is GTSNPN and CDR2 is SVGIG (reference sequence).